The 16 T cell receptor beta chains below come from one sample, sequenced in a study of CD8+ T cells in alopecia areata. As the sequencing template, cDNA was produced by extracting RNA and reverse transcribing it. Sequenced by immunoSEQ multiplex PCR; TCRdb stores in-frame clones only, minus some. Of some 180,000 clones listed, approximately 53% were seen once; the top ten hold 9.5% to 14%. Treatment given: oral pan-JAK inhibitor, 5-10 mg twice daily. The source was CD8+ T cells sorted from blood, collected at week 24, from a patient treated with tofacitinib. The receptors were gathered from a human donor with alopecia areata.

The chain couples TRBV28 to TRBJ2-7, with 8 bases fitting TRBD1. This CDR3 region has 15 residues. The trim removed 3 bases at V and 3 bases at J, leaving 7 bases unmatched. In germline, CDR1 is MDHEN, CDR2 SYDVKM. In nucleotides, the CDR3 is TGTGCCAGCAGTTTCGACAGGGGACACTTCTACGAGCAGTACTTC. Protein: CASSFDRGHFYEQYF.

This clone was found a few times. The chain recombines TRBV29-1 with TRBJ2-1; TRBD1 agrees at 8 bases. Germline V lookup: CDR1 SQVTM, CDR2 ANQGSEA. Losses at the gene ends were 4 bases for V and 5 bases for J; bases not matched to a gene: 13. CDR3 length: 16 residues. The DNA for the CDR3 is TGCAGCGTTGTAGGGACAGGCCGGGATTTCCACAATGAGCAGTTCTTC. This translates into CSVVGTGRDFHNEQFF.

V and J are TRBV7-8 and TRBJ2-1; D is ambiguous. Germline CDR1 reads SGHVS; CDR2 reads FQNEAQ. There are 13 residues in the CDR3. Deletions cut 1 base from V and 7 bases from J, with 8 bases between. The CDR3 DNA is TGTGCCAGCAGCTTAGAACAGCGAAATGAGCAGTTCTTC. Its protein product is CASSLEQRNEQFF.

On this clone itself: At the DNA level, this CDR3 is encoded by other sequences in the same sample as well. The chain uses TRBV29-1 and TRBJ1-1; D perhaps matches TRBD1 (5 bases). CDR1 is SQVTM and CDR2 is ANQGSEA in the germline V gene. This CDR3 has 11 residues. V shed 3 bases and J shed 5 bases, with 7 bases lying between them. The CDR3 sequence: CSVDEGTEAFF. CDR3 nucleotides: TGCAGCGTTGATGAGGGGACTGAAGCTTTCTTT.

In this sample, this clone turned up a few times. V usage is TRBV27 and J usage is TRBJ1-1, with 10 nucleotides matching TRBD1. The CDR3 consists of 14 residues. V dropped 7 bases and J dropped 6; count of bases not matched to a gene: 8. In germline, CDR1 is MNHEY, CDR2 SMNVEV (reference sequence). This CDR3 reads CASKIDRGLSEAFF. CDR3 in DNA: TGTGCCAGCAAAATCGACAGGGGGCTATCTGAAGCTTTCTTT.

In its sample, this clone was seen once. This rearrangement joins TRBV29-1 to TRBJ1-2, with no clear D. Trimming removed 3 bases from V and 7 bases from J, with 12 bases in between. Germline CDR1 and CDR2: SQVTM and ANQGSEA. The CDR3 has 12 amino acids. Written as DNA, the CDR3 is TGCAGCGTTGACGGGGATTTGGGTGGCTACACCTTC. It yields the protein CSVDGDLGGYTF.

This clone was counted only a few times. The rearrangement joins TRBV7-8 to TRBJ2-3; D might be TRBD1 or TRBD2, each matching 5 bases. The germline V and J ends were trimmed by 5 bases and 6 bases, with 15 bases remaining between them. The CDR3 spans 14 residues. In germline, CDR1 is SGHVS, CDR2 FQNEAQ. The chain's CDR3 is CASSPGRPHDTQYF. CDR3 in DNA: TGTGCCAGCAGCCCGGGACGACCACATGATACGCAGTATTTT.

The chain joins TRBV7-3 to TRBJ2-3; D may be TRBD1 (6 bases). Germline CDR1 SGHTA, CDR2 FQGTGA. Trimming removed 1 base from V and 1 base from J, with 9 bases in between. CDR3 length equals 15 residues. CDR3 nucleotides: TGTGCCAGCAGCTTAATGGCAGGGGGCACAGATACGCAGTATTTT. This codes for CASSLMAGGTDTQYF.

The chain is built from TRBV13 and TRBJ2-3; 13 bases agree with TRBD2. The V gene's germline CDR1 is PRHDT and CDR2 FYEKMQ (reference sequence). This CDR3 has 16 amino acids. J gave up 4 bases and V 5 bases, and 6 bases lay outside the gene matches. CDR3 in amino acids: CASSGTSGGASDTQYF. The CDR3, as DNA: TGTGCCAGCAGCGGTACTAGCGGGGGGGCGTCAGATACGCAGTATTTT.

The chain recombines TRBV9 with TRBJ1-2, with 12 bases matching TRBD1. Trimming took 2 bases from V and 4 from J; bases not matched to a gene: 6. The germline gives CDR1 SGDLS, CDR2 YYNGEE. The CDR3 is 16 amino acids. The CDR3 sequence is CASSVAGTGGGYGYTF. DNA of the CDR3: TGTGCCAGCAGCGTCGCCGGGACAGGGGGCGGCTATGGCTACACCTTC.

V and J are TRBV12-5 and TRBJ2-5; no clear D. CDR3 size: 14 residues. The V and J ends lost 5 bases and 5 bases respectively, with 15 bases between them. The germline V gene encodes CDR1 LGHNT and CDR2 FRNRAP. The CDR3 DNA sequence: TGTGCTAGTGGTACCCCCCGTCTTGGGGAGACCCAGTACTTC. This codes for CASGTPRLGETQYF. Combining the CDR3 with reference TRBV12-5 and TRBJ2-5 gives the whole variable domain DARVTQTPRHKVTEMGQEVTMRCQPILGHNTVFWYRQTMMQGLELLAYFRNRAPLDDSGMPKDRFSAEMPDATLATLKIQPSEPRDSAVYFCASGTPRLGETQYFGPGTRLLVL.

The V and J genes are TRBV5-6 and TRBJ2-7; 13 nucleotides match TRBD2. Germline V gene sequence: CDR1 SGHDT, CDR2 YYEEEE. The CDR3 extends over 15 amino acids. J gave up 2 bases and V 4 bases, and 3 bases lay outside the gene matches. Here the CDR3 reads CASSVGLAGAYEQYF. CDR3 coding DNA: TGTGCCAGCAGCGTCGGACTAGCGGGGGCCTACGAGCAGTACTTC.

The rearrangement uses TRBV30 and TRBJ1-2, with 8 bases matching TRBD1. Germline V gene data show CDR1 as GTSNPN and CDR2 as SVGIG (reference sequence). The CDR3 runs to 13 residues. V trimming: 2 bases; J trimming: 5 bases; junction bases outside the gene matches: 4. The CDR3: CAWSQGAQYGYTF. CDR3 DNA sequence: TGTGCCTGGAGTCAGGGGGCACAGTATGGCTACACCTTC.

CDR3 protein: CSVEGLAGEFFQYF. The CDR3, as DNA: TGCAGCGTTGAAGGACTAGCGGGGGAGTTTTTCCAGTACTTC. The chain links TRBV29-1 to TRBJ2-5; 12 bases agree with TRBD2. CDR1 is SQVTM, CDR2 ANQGSEA, per germline. The CDR3 is 14 amino acids. The trim removed 1 base at V and 10 bases at J, leaving 7 bases unmatched. Full variable domain (rest looked up from reference TRBV29-1 and TRBJ2-5): SAVISQKPSRDICQRGTSLTIQCQVDSQVTMMFWYRQQPGQSLTLIATANQGSEATYESGFVIDKFPISRPNLTFSTLTVSNMSPEDSSIYLCSVEGLAGEFFQYFGPGTRLLVL.

This clone showed up just a few times. This rearrangement joins TRBV9 to TRBJ1-4; the D is unclear. The CDR3 covers 14 residues. Trimming stripped 3 bases from V and 8 bases from J, with 14 bases between. Germline V CDR1 and CDR2: SGDLS, YYNGEE. The CDR3 sequence: CASSETPSLEKLFF. DNA of the CDR3: TGTGCCAGCAGCGAAACACCCTCTTTGGAAAAACTGTTTTTT.

The V call is TRBV4-3, the J call TRBJ2-7; possible D gene TRBD1, 5 bases. V was trimmed by 0 bases and J by 2 bases, leaving 8 bases between them. This CDR3 has 14 residues. Looked up from germline, CDR1 is LGHNA and CDR2 is YSLEER. In DNA, the CDR3 is TGCGCCAGCAGCCAAGACGCCAGGGCCTACGAGCAGTACTTC. This translates into CASSQDARAYEQYF.